These T cell receptor beta chains were read from a single sample in a study of T cell responses to AZD1222 COVID-19 vaccine. Assay: immunoSEQ multiplex PCR; the TCRdb copy retains only in-frame clones and omits some. The data hold 60,000 to 65,000 clones, with around three quarters observed a single time. The sample consisted of peripheral blood, taken on day 0 of AZD1222 vaccination. The origin of the receptors is an adult in good health. CDR3s include the opening cysteine and the closing phenylalanine or tryptophan. The D gene is left open where the match is weak. A row's size may be missing; if present it is once, few, many or a size class.

>.|TRBV12-3/TRBV12-4|TRBJ2-3|.
TGTGCCAGCAGTTTAAAGTCCCAGGCTACGCAGTATTTT
CASSLKSQATQYF
>.|TRBV5-4|TRBJ1-4|.
TGTGCCAGCAGCTTGGACATGAGTCTTGAAAAACTGTTTTTT
CASSLDMSLEKLFF
>TRBD2|TRBV7-7|TRBJ2-5|.
TGTGCTAGCAGCTTAGCAGACAGGGGGCTGACTAGCGGGGGATCCCCAGTCGGGACCCAGTACTTC
CASSLADRGLTSGGSPVGTQYF
>TRBD2|TRBV27|TRBJ2-3|few
TGTGCCAGCAGTCCTGGGGGGACTAGGGGTGGTAGGGACACAGATACGCAGTATTTT
CASSPGGTRGGRDTDTQYF
>TRBD2|TRBV19|TRBJ2-1|.
TGTGCCAGTAGTATAAGGTCTAGCGGGGACGGTGAGCAGTTCTTC
CASSIRSSGDGEQFF
>.|TRBV7-2|TRBJ1-2|.
TGTGCCAGCAGCCCTCTGGGGGGGGCGGGTGGCTACACCTTC
CASSPLGGAGGYTF
>.|TRBV6-2/TRBV6-3|TRBJ2-5|.
TGTGCCAGCAGTTACGGAGACCAAGAGACCCAGTACTTC
CASSYGDQETQYF
>.|TRBV7-8|TRBJ2-1|once
TGTGCCAGCAGCTTTAGGCGGACGGACGATGAGCAGTTCTTC
CASSFRRTDDEQFF
>TRBD1|TRBV5-6|TRBJ1-2|.
TGTGCCAGCAGCCCCGCCGGGACAGCCATTGGAGGCTACACCTTC
CASSPAGTAIGGYTF
>.|TRBV3-1/TRBV3-2|TRBJ2-2|.
TGTGCCAGCAGCCAAGATCACAGGGTAAGGGACACCGGGGAGCTGTTTTTT
CASSQDHRVRDTGELFF
>TRBD1|TRBV7-2|TRBJ1-2|.
TGTGCCAGCAGCCCCCAGGGACAGGGGGCGCTTGGCTACACCTTC
CASSPQGQGALGYTF
>.|TRBV3-1/TRBV3-2|TRBJ1-2|.
TGTGCCAGCAGCCAAGAGATCGGCCTAAAGGGCTACACCTTC
CASSQEIGLKGYTF
>TRBD2|TRBV28|TRBJ2-5|.
TGTGCCAGCAGTTTCCTAGCGGGGGGACAAGAGACCCAGTACTTC
CASSFLAGGQETQYF
>.|TRBV6-5|TRBJ1-6|.
TGTGCCACCCACCCGGCGAGCTCCTATAATTCACCCCTCCACTTT
CATHPASSYNSPLHF
>.|TRBV19|TRBJ1-1|.
TGTGCCAGTAGTATTCGGATGAACACTGAAGCTTTCTTT
CASSIRMNTEAFF
>.|TRBV28|TRBJ2-6|.
TGTGCCAGCAGCTCCTCTGGGGCCAACGTCCTGACTTTC
CASSSSGANVLTF
>.|TRBV7-8|TRBJ1-1|.
TGTGCCAGCAGCCCCGACTTTTACACTGAAGCTTTCTTT
CASSPDFYTEAFF
>.|TRBV10-3|TRBJ1-2|.
TGTGCCATCAGTGAAATAGGACAGTTGGATGGCTACACCTTC
CAISEIGQLDGYTF
>.|TRBV10-3|TRBJ2-3|.
TGTGCCACCGGGAGTGGAAAAGGAGGCACAGATACGCAGTATTTT
CATGSGKGGTDTQYF
>.|TRBV5-1|TRBJ1-1|.
TGCGCCAGCGCGGACGGGGCCGAGAACACTGAAGCTTTCTTT
CASADGAENTEAFF
>.|TRBV19|TRBJ1-3|.
TGTGCCAGTAAAGGGGAGACTGGAAACACCATATATTTT
CASKGETGNTIYF
>.|TRBV7-9|TRBJ2-5|.
TGTGCCAGCAGCTTAGCGGGGGGGCAGGAGACCCAGTACTTC
CASSLAGGQETQYF
>.|TRBV7-8|TRBJ2-1|.
TGTGCCAGCAGCCGTGATCTGGTAGCCAATGAGCAGTTCTTC
CASSRDLVANEQFF
>.|TRBV4-1|TRBJ2-2|.
TGCGCCAGCAGTGACACCCACAAGAACACCGGGGAGCTGTTTTTT
CASSDTHKNTGELFF
>.|TRBV2|TRBJ1-5|.
TGTGCCATTGGGGGGTCTGATCAGCCCCAGCATTTT
CAIGGSDQPQHF
>.|TRBV28|TRBJ2-7|.
TGTGCCAGCAGTGTGACCTACGAGCAGTACTTC
CASSVTYEQYF
>.|TRBV5-4|TRBJ1-3|.
TGTGCCAGCAGCTCCGGCGGAGGGGTAATTGGAAACACCATATATTTT
CASSSGGGVIGNTIYF
>TRBD1|TRBV2|TRBJ2-7|.
TGTGCCAGCAGTGAAGTCACAGGGGTTTCCTACGAGCAGTACTTC
CASSEVTGVSYEQYF
>.|TRBV27|TRBJ2-1|.
TGTGCCAGCAGTTTATCGGTTTACAATGAGCAGTTCTTC
CASSLSVYNEQFF
>.|TRBV7-2|TRBJ2-1|once
TGTGCCAGCAGACCGCCCCGGCAGGGGCCTCACAATGAGCAGTTCTTC
CASRPPRQGPHNEQFF
>TRBD1|TRBV5-1|TRBJ1-6|.
TGCGCCAGCAGCTTCGGTCCCGGGACAGAGAATTCACCCCTCCACTTT
CASSFGPGTENSPLHF
>.|TRBV7-9|TRBJ1-2|.
TGTGCCAGCAGCTCGGAGAGCGACTCTCGTGGCTACACCTTC
CASSSESDSRGYTF
>TRBD1|TRBV5-1|TRBJ1-3|.
TGCGCCAGCCCTAGTCCCCTGACAGGGGCGCCCACGACCTCTGGAAACACCATATATTTT
CASPSPLTGAPTTSGNTIYF
>.|TRBV4-3|TRBJ1-2|.
TGCGCCAGCAGCCCCTCAGTGGCCAGGGAGGATGGCTACACCTTC
CASSPSVAREDGYTF
>.|TRBV6-2/TRBV6-3|TRBJ2-4|.
TGTGCCAGCAGTTACTGGTGGGGGGGGCAAAACATTCAGTACTTC
CASSYWWGGQNIQYF
>.|TRBV4-3|TRBJ2-3|.
TGCGCCAGCAGCCAAGGGCTAGTCCTCACAGATACGCAGTATTTT
CASSQGLVLTDTQYF
>.|TRBV28|TRBJ1-5|.
TGTGCCAGCAAGGCTCCGACGGGCAATCAGCCCCAGCATTTT
CASKAPTGNQPQHF
>.|TRBV29-1|TRBJ2-7|few
TGCAGCGTTTACCGGGACGCCAGCTCCTACGAGCAGTACTTC
CSVYRDASSYEQYF
>TRBD1|TRBV5-1|TRBJ1-6|.
TGCGCCAGCGGACAGGGGATTCGTAATTCACCCCTCCACTTT
CASGQGIRNSPLHF
>.|TRBV28|TRBJ1-1|.
TGTGCCAGCAGCCTAACAGGGAACACTGAAGCTTTCTTT
CASSLTGNTEAFF
>.|TRBV5-4|TRBJ1-2|.
TGTGCCAGCAGCTTGCCAGGGGCTAGTAACTATGGCTACACCTTC
CASSLPGASNYGYTF
>.|TRBV7-2|TRBJ2-7|.
TGTGCCAGCAGCTTGGGGGTGGGTTCCTACGAGCAGTACTTC
CASSLGVGSYEQYF
>TRBD1|TRBV10-2|TRBJ1-5|.
TGCGCCAGCAGACAGGGACAGAGGCCCCAGCATTTT
CASRQGQRPQHF
>.|TRBV7-9|TRBJ1-1|few
TGTGCCAGCAGCCACCCCACAGGGAGTCCCCTTGAAGCTTTCTTT
CASSHPTGSPLEAFF
>.|TRBV6-5|TRBJ2-7|.
TGTGCCAGCAGTACCGGACTTACCTACGAGCAGTACTTC
CASSTGLTYEQYF
>.|TRBV9|TRBJ1-3|.
TGTGCCAGCAGCGCCTTCGGGACGTCTGGAAACACCATATATTTT
CASSAFGTSGNTIYF
>TRBD2|TRBV11-2|TRBJ2-3|.
TGTGCCAGCAGAGTAGCGGGGGGGCCGGACACAGATACGCAGTATTTT
CASRVAGGPDTDTQYF
>.|TRBV13|TRBJ1-1|.
TGTGCCAGCAGCTTAGCCGCGGGGAACACTGAAGCTTTCTTT
CASSLAAGNTEAFF
>.|TRBV10-2|TRBJ1-1|.
TGCGCCAGCAGAGAGGGCCTGAACACTGAAGCTTTCTTT
CASREGLNTEAFF
>.|TRBV29-1|TRBJ1-2|.
TGCAGCGTTGAAGATGGGAGGGGAAGGAGCTACACCTTC
CSVEDGRGRSYTF
>.|TRBV15|TRBJ2-7|.
TGTGCCACCAGTGACTACCACTCCTACGAGCAGTACTTC
CATSDYHSYEQYF
>.|TRBV2|TRBJ2-2|.
TGTGCCAGCGGAGAGACCGGGGAGCTGTTTTTT
CASGETGELFF
>.|TRBV10-2|TRBJ1-6|.
TGCGCCAGCAGTGACTTCAGGGGTAATTCACCCCTCCACTTT
CASSDFRGNSPLHF
>.|TRBV6-2/TRBV6-3|TRBJ2-3|.
TGTGCCAGCAGTTACCAGGTCCAGGAGTTCACAGATACGCAGTATTTT
CASSYQVQEFTDTQYF
>.|TRBV7-9|TRBJ1-5|.
TGTGCCAGCAGCTTAGGTCAAAGGGGCAATCAGCCCCAGCATTTT
CASSLGQRGNQPQHF
>TRBD1|TRBV9|TRBJ2-3|.
TGTGCCAGCAGCCCTCTCGGGACAGCTTCAGATACGCAGTATTTT
CASSPLGTASDTQYF
>.|TRBV7-2|TRBJ2-1|.
TGTGCCAGCAGCTTAAGTATCCGGCAGTTCTTC
CASSLSIRQFF